The 17 T cell receptor beta chains below all came from one sample that was sequenced in a study of T cells after yellow fever vaccination. TCRdb ran MiXCR on the 5' RACE reads and lists one entry per CDR3 protein. The data contain about 75,000 distinct CDR3 sequences, more than 5.5% of them singletons. Sequencing used CD8+ T cells sorted from PBMCs, obtained about 10 days after the first yellow fever vaccination. The receptors were sampled from a man aged 18 to 30 who received the YFV17D yellow fever vaccine.

There are many counts of this clonotype. The V and J genes are TRBV12-3 or TRBV12-4 and TRBJ2-2, with D possibly matching TRBD1 (6 bases). The CDR3 covers 16 residues. Trimming removed 6 bases from V and 4 bases from J, with 18 bases in between. CDR3 DNA: TGTGCCAGCAGCCGCCTCGACAGGTTCCCCACCGGGGAGCTGTTTTTT. Translated, it gives CASSRLDRFPTGELFF.

A few counts support this clonotype. The rearrangement uses TRBV24-1 and TRBJ2-3; possibly TRBD1 or TRBD2 for D (5 bases each). Germline-derived CDR1 and CDR2 are KGHDR and SFDVKD. The CDR3 runs 14 residues. V was trimmed by 2 bases and J by 5 bases, leaving 10 bases between them. CDR3 nucleotides: TGTGCCACCAGTGATTACCGGGACGAAGATACGCAGTATTTT. Translated, it gives CATSDYRDEDTQYF.

The sample holds a few counts of this clonotype. The chain has TRBV20-1 and TRBJ1-4; 7 positions match TRBD1. The germline V gene encodes CDR1 DFQATT and CDR2 SNEGSKA (reference sequence). The CDR3 loop spans 15 amino acids. The junction had 8 bases not matched to a gene; V was cut back by 2 bases and J by 5 bases. The CDR3 DNA reads as TGCAGTGCTAGAACAGGACAGGCCCTAAATGAAAAACTGTTTTTT. As protein: CSARTGQALNEKLFF.

This clonotype was detected many times. The V gene is TRBV20-1, the J gene TRBJ2-7; D gene unclear. This CDR3 comprises 13 residues. Germline V gene lookup returns CDR1 DFQATT and CDR2 SNEGSKA (reference sequence). Trimming shortened V by 4 bases and J by 0 bases, and 10 bases separated the two germline ends. CDR3 sequence: CSATLDGSYEQYV. The CDR3 nucleotides are TGCAGTGCTACACTGGACGGCTCCTACGAGCAGTACGTC.

This clonotype appeared many times. This chain uses TRBV4-2 with TRBJ1-1, with D possibly TRBD1 on 5 matching bases. The V end was cut by 2 bases, the J end by 7 bases, with 14 bases between. Germline V CDR1 and CDR2: LGHNA, YNFKEQ. The CDR3 has 14 amino acids. As DNA, the CDR3 is TGTGCCAGCAGCCAACAGGGTCCTCAAGGTGAAGCTTTCTTT. It translates to CASSQQGPQGEAFF.

This clonotype was counted at least ten times. V usage is TRBV12-3 or TRBV12-4 and J usage is TRBJ2-1; D possibly corresponds to TRBD2 (6 bases). The length of the CDR3 is 17 residues. V dropped 6 bases and J dropped 0 bases, with 18 bases sitting between them. CDR3 in DNA: TGTGCCAGCAGGTTTGGCGGGGACCTAAGCTCCTACAATGAGCAGTTCTTC. Amino acid sequence: CASRFGGDLSSYNEQFF.

This clonotype was seen more than once but under ten times. The rearrangement uses TRBV20-1 and TRBJ2-3, with 8 bases aligning to TRBD1. From germline, CDR1 is DFQATT and CDR2 SNEGSKA (reference sequence). Germline trimming cut 3 bases from V and 6 bases from J; bases unmatched to any gene: 8. This CDR3 comprises 14 residues. CDR3 residues: CSARPQGGGDTQYF. The CDR3 region has the DNA TGCAGTGCTAGGCCACAGGGGGGTGGTGATACGCAGTATTTT.

This clonotype has more than one count but fewer than ten. The CDR3 here is CASSRVLQFAYGYTF. CDR3 coding DNA: TGCGCCAGCAGCCGCGTGTTACAGTTTGCCTATGGCTACACCTTC. The chain is built from TRBV5-1 and TRBJ1-2, with unresolved D. Trimming removed 4 bases at V and 4 bases at J, with 17 bases between. The CDR3 contains 15 residues. Germline CDR1 and CDR2: SGHRS and YFSETQ.

The gene calls are TRBV4-3 and TRBJ2-7; 10 bases agree with TRBD1. Germline V CDR1 and CDR2: LGHNA, YSLEER. The CDR3 loop spans 13 amino acids. The ends lost 10 bases at V and 2 bases at J; junction bases unmatched: 5. CDR3 bases: TGCGCCATCGACAGGGGGCCCCCCTACGAGCAGTACGTC. Encoded protein: CAIDRGPPYEQYV.

In this sample, this clonotype turned up many times. This chain connects TRBV4-1 to TRBJ2-1; 7 nucleotides line up with TRBD2. The CDR3 is 15 amino acids. Losses at the gene ends were 4 bases for V and 6 bases for J; bases not matched to a gene: 9. Germline CDR1 and CDR2: MGHRA and YSYEKL. The CDR3 here is CASSPPGGRGNEQFF. CDR3 in DNA: TGCGCCAGCAGCCCCCCGGGAGGCCGGGGCAATGAGCAGTTCTTC.

This clonotype has just a few counts. The chain joins TRBV12-5 to TRBJ1-1; 8 bases align to TRBD1. The CDR3 covers 14 residues. Per the germline V gene, CDR1 is LGHNT and CDR2 is FRNRAP. The V and J ends lost 6 bases and 4 bases, in that order; junction bases with no gene match: 7. The CDR3 DNA reads TGTGCTAGTGGAACCGGGACAGGTATCACTGAAGCTTTCTTT. Translated: CASGTGTGITEAFF.

For this clonotype: At one boundary the junction diverges from the germline segment, which might be a read error. The chain is built from TRBV15 and TRBJ2-1; D tentatively fits TRBD1 or TRBD2 (5 bases each). The CDR3 extends over 13 amino acids. In germline, CDR1 is LNHNV, CDR2 YYDKDF (reference sequence). CDR3: CATSASTGLEHFF. CDR3 DNA sequence: TGTGCCACCAGCGCCAGCACAGGACTTGAGCATTTCTTC.

At least ten counts were recorded for this clonotype. The chain carries TRBV12-3 or TRBV12-4 and TRBJ2-3; 10 bases align to TRBD2. The CDR3 is 15 residues long. The junction had 4 bases not matched to a gene; V was cut back by 6 bases and J by 1 base. DNA for the CDR3: TGTGCCAGCAGCCAGAGCGGGGGGGGCACAGATACGCAGTATTTT. As protein: CASSQSGGGTDTQYF.

This chain links TRBV7-3 with TRBJ2-2, with D tentatively TRBD2 (6 bases). CDR1 and CDR2 (germline): SGHTA, FQGTGA. The CDR3 totals 16 residues. V dropped 2 bases and J dropped 4 bases, with 14 bases sitting between them. The CDR3 here is CASSLSAGSGTGELFF. CDR3 nucleotides: TGTGCCAGCAGCTTATCAGCCGGGAGTGGCACCGGGGAGCTGTTTTTT.

Ten or more counts support this clonotype. V is TRBV27 and J is TRBJ1-2; the match to TRBD1 covers 7 bases. The CDR3 loop spans 13 amino acids. In germline, CDR1 is MNHEY, CDR2 SMNVEV (reference sequence). V trimming: 5 bases; J trimming: 8 bases; junction bases outside the gene matches: 8. The CDR3 region is CASSTLRGDGYTF. CDR3 in DNA: TGTGCCAGCAGTACGCTCAGGGGGGACGGCTACACCTTC.

There are many counts of this clonotype. This chain uses TRBV6-2 or TRBV6-3 with TRBJ2-1, with TRBD1 matching 8 bases. Trimming cost V 4 bases and J 7 bases; bases outside gene matches: 0. CDR3 length: 12 amino acids. In germline, CDR1 is MNHEY, CDR2 SVGEGT. The CDR3 here is CASSWTGNEQFF. The CDR3 nucleotides are TGTGCCAGCAGTTGGACAGGGAATGAGCAGTTCTTC.

This clonotype showed up many times. The genes are TRBV20-1 and TRBJ1-5; a possible D gene is TRBD1 (5 bases). Germline CDR1 is DFQATT and CDR2 is SNEGSKA (reference sequence). With 2 bases removed from V and 3 bases from J, the gap between germline ends came to 17 bases. The CDR3 has 16 residues. This chain's CDR3 is CSARNERDGHNQPQHF. The CDR3 nucleotides are TGCAGTGCTAGAAATGAACGGGACGGCCACAATCAGCCCCAGCATTTT.